The next 20 T cell receptor beta chains were all read from a single sample in a study of blood T cell repertoires in COVID-19. Assay used: immunoSEQ multiplex PCR; TCRdb lists only in-frame clones, some missing. This table holds some 320,000 clones, 90% found once. The sequenced material came from PBMCs or T cells enriched from blood (not recorded which). Receptors originate from a woman under 40 who had been exposed to COVID-19.

The rearrangement joins TRBV19 to TRBJ1-1; 8 bases align to TRBD1. Looked up from germline, CDR1 is LNHDA and CDR2 is SQIVND (reference sequence). Germline trimming cut 3 bases from V and 1 base from J; bases unmatched to any gene: 4. The CDR3 has 15 residues. CDR3 protein: CASSMIGQGNTEAFF. The DNA of the CDR3 is TGTGCCAGTAGTATGATTGGACAGGGGAACACTGAAGCTTTCTTT.

In DNA, the CDR3 is TGTGCCAGCAGCCTGGACAAGGCGCGCTCACCCCTCCACTTT. It codes for CASSLDKARSPLHF. The J gene is TRBJ1-6, the V gene TRBV2, with a weak D call TRBD1 (5 bases). The CDR3 has 14 amino acids. The germline CDR1 and CDR2 sequences are SNHLY and FYNNEI. Trimming removed 6 bases at V and 10 bases at J, with 16 bases between.

The chain combines TRBV4-1 with TRBJ1-2; 7 bases line up with TRBD1. Unmatched junction bases numbered 5, after V lost 0 bases and J lost 4 bases. CDR1 is MGHRA, CDR2 YSYEKL, per germline. CDR3 size: 15 residues. The DNA for the CDR3 is TGCGCCAGCAGCCAAGATGACAGGGCAGTCTATGGCTACACCTTC. This gives the protein CASSQDDRAVYGYTF.

The chain combines TRBV7-9 with TRBJ2-1; 9 bases line up with TRBD2. The CDR3 covers 16 residues. Germline loops: CDR1 SEHNR, CDR2 FQNEAQ (reference sequence). The ends lost 5 bases at V and 7 bases at J; junction bases unmatched: 12. CDR3 protein: CASSQGGRGGVNEQFF. The CDR3 bases are TGTGCCAGCAGCCAGGGGGGGCGGGGGGGCGTGAATGAGCAGTTCTTC.

The chain is built from TRBV2 and TRBJ1-2; D is unclear. CDR1 and CDR2 (germline): SNHLY, FYNNEI. V lost 5 bases and J lost 6, with 13 bases in between. The CDR3 is 13 residues long. The CDR3 region has the DNA TGTGCCAGCAGTTATACAGCCTCCAATGGCTACACCTTC. Protein: CASSYTASNGYTF.

The CDR3 DNA is TGTGCCAGCAGCGCAAAGGGGACAGGCATCCGCGAGCAGTACTTC. Protein product: CASSAKGTGIREQYF. V is TRBV5-4 and J is TRBJ2-7, with TRBD1 matching over 8 bases. The CDR3 totals 15 residues. The J segment lost 6 bases and the V segment lost 4 bases, leaving 12 bases of the junction unmatched. Germline loops: CDR1 SGHNT, CDR2 YYREEE (reference sequence).

The chain couples TRBV6-5 to TRBJ1-4; 7 bases align to TRBD1. Germline V gives CDR1 MNHEY, CDR2 SVGAGI. The CDR3 sequence is 15 residues long. Trimming removed 0 bases from V and 11 bases from J; junction bases left unmatched: 9. The CDR3 region is CASSYSTGNRRKLFF. The CDR3 nucleotides are TGTGCCAGCAGTTACTCGACAGGGAATAGGAGGAAACTGTTTTTT.

Remarks on this clone: The same CDR3 arises from other DNA sequences in this sample as well. This chain joins TRBV5-1 and TRBJ2-1; TRBD2 agrees at 7 bases. Germline CDR1 SGHRS, CDR2 YFSETQ. CDR3 size: 15 residues. With 0 bases clipped from V and 2 bases from J, the junction kept 2 bases outside the gene matches. The CDR3 loop reads CASSLDGGTYNEQFF. The CDR3 DNA reads TGCGCCAGCAGCTTGGACGGGGGGACCTACAATGAGCAGTTCTTC.

The chain carries TRBV9 and TRBJ1-2; D possibly corresponds to TRBD1 (5 bases). This CDR3 spans 16 amino acids. V was shortened by 0 bases and J by 7 bases, with 19 bases between the two germline ends. CDR1 and CDR2 (germline): SGDLS, YYNGEE. CDR3 in amino acids: CASSVDPAGGGSGYTF. CDR3 coding DNA: TGTGCCAGCAGCGTAGACCCCGCGGGCGGGGGATCTGGCTACACCTTC.

The J gene is TRBJ1-5, the V gene TRBV6-4, with D possibly being TRBD1 (6 bases). This CDR3 is built from 13 residues. Germline V lookup: CDR1 MRHNA, CDR2 SNTAGT. The V end was cut by 6 bases, the J end by 3 bases, with 9 bases between. Here the CDR3 DNA reads TGTGCCAGCAGCAGGGGTGTCAATCAGCCCCAGCATTTT. It codes for CASSRGVNQPQHF.

The chain has TRBV5-4 and TRBJ2-5; the D gene is possibly TRBD2 (6 bases). Germline loops: CDR1 SGHNT, CDR2 YYREEE (reference sequence). Trimming removed 4 bases at V and 2 bases at J, with 9 bases between. This CDR3 region has 13 residues. CDR3 amino acids: CASSEGLQETQYF. In DNA form, the CDR3 reads TGTGCCAGCAGCGAGGGACTTCAAGAGACCCAGTACTTC.

The CDR3 nucleotides read TGTGCCAGCATCAGGGCCGGGGGGGATGAAGCTTTCTTT. Translated: CASIRAGGDEAFF. The V gene is TRBV25-1, the J gene TRBJ1-1; TRBD1 is a possible D gene (5 bases). This CDR3 region has 13 residues. Trimming took off 7 bases at V and 7 bases at J, with 16 bases between the two ends. Germline V gene lookup returns CDR1 MGHDK and CDR2 SYGVNS.

The chain uses TRBV5-1 and TRBJ1-3; the D is unclear. The V end was cut by 4 bases, the J end by 7 bases, with 21 bases between. This CDR3 has 16 amino acids. The germline CDR1 and CDR2 sequences are SGHRS and YFSETQ. The CDR3 loop reads CASSASGSAMGNTIYF. The CDR3 bases are TGCGCCAGCAGCGCCAGCGGGTCAGCAATGGGGAACACCATATATTTT.

This chain joins TRBV3-1 (or the pseudogene TRBV3-2) and TRBJ1-2, with D possibly being TRBD1 (5 bases). This CDR3 is 14 amino acids long. V was shortened by 3 bases and J by 4 bases, with 12 bases between the two germline ends. Germline CDR1 LGHDT, CDR2 YNNKEL (reference sequence). The CDR3, as DNA: TGTGCCAGCAGCCAGGGCAGAAGGGGCTATGGCTACACCTTC. Translation gives CASSQGRRGYGYTF.

This chain joins TRBV7-7 and TRBJ2-7; no definite D call. From germline, CDR1 is SSHAT and CDR2 FNYEAQ (reference sequence). V was cut by 1 base and J by 6 bases, with 10 bases left in between. This CDR3 spans 13 amino acids. CDR3 loop: CASSLDSDAEQYF. The CDR3 DNA reads TGTGCCAGCAGCTTAGACAGTGACGCCGAGCAGTACTTC.

The genes are TRBV5-1 and TRBJ1-1; D gene unclear. V was cut by 1 base and J by 1 base, with 14 bases left in between. CDR3 length: 16 residues. Per the germline V gene, CDR1 is SGHRS and CDR2 is YFSETQ. In nucleotides, the CDR3 is TGCGCCAGCAGCTTGCTGTTTTCGGGGTCGAACACTGAAGCTTTCTTT. This codes for CASSLLFSGSNTEAFF.

This chain connects TRBV6-5 to TRBJ1-2, with D possibly being TRBD1 (5 bases). Germline CDR1 and CDR2: MNHEY and SVGAGI. The CDR3 is 14 amino acids. Trimming took 8 bases from V and 2 from J, leaving 15 bases between them. The CDR3 DNA reads as TGTGCCAGCTCCCCTCGGGGGGAAAACTATGGCTACACCTTC. Its translation: CASSPRGENYGYTF.

The chain links TRBV7-2 to TRBJ2-7; tentative D call: TRBD2 (5 bases). Looked up from germline, CDR1 is SGHTA and CDR2 is FQGNSA. The V end lost 3 bases, the J end lost 0 bases, and 12 bases lay between the germline ends. This CDR3 has 15 residues. The CDR3 sequence: CASSFVSGSSYEQYF. Written as DNA, the CDR3 is TGTGCCAGCAGCTTTGTGAGCGGCAGCTCCTACGAGCAGTACTTC.

The rearrangement uses TRBV18 and TRBJ2-3; the D gene is possibly TRBD2 (6 bases). The germline CDR1 and CDR2 sequences are KGHSH and LQKENI. The CDR3 runs to 17 residues. V gave up 0 bases and J gave up 7 bases, with 20 bases separating them. This CDR3 is CASSPPRVSWEVNTQYF. DNA of the CDR3: TGTGCCAGCTCACCACCGAGAGTAAGCTGGGAGGTGAATACGCAGTATTTT.

The V gene is TRBV12-3 or TRBV12-4, the J gene TRBJ1-2; the D gene is possibly TRBD1 (5 bases). The V end lost 3 bases, the J end lost 7 bases, and 9 bases lay between the germline ends. CDR3 size: 12 residues. For the CDR3, the DNA is TGTGCCAGCAGTTTCAGGGTAGGTGGCTACACCTTC. The encoded protein is CASSFRVGGYTF.